This TCR beta chain was sequenced during a study of long-term antiretroviral therapy in people with HIV. General study points: Every time point showed a repertoire led by clones expanded before ART. Relative to control repertoires, HIV repertoires exhibited narrower CDR3 length ranges. The blood, collected between the mid-2000s and the late 2010s, was possibly taken under older ART regimens.

Investigators performed immunoSEQ version v3.0 at survey level. Clones were sequenced by immunoSEQ multiplex PCR, and TCRdb holds only the in-frame ones, with some missing. The table shows more than 20,000 clones, with about 86% occurring only once. Per donor, a minimum of one pre-ART and a minimum of two post-ART PBMC samples were available. Concerning this clone: What it binds is unknown.

The CDR3 totals 12 residues. Per the germline V gene, CDR1 is SGHAT and CDR2 is FQNNGV. V was pared by 3 bases and J by 8 bases, with 7 bases between. The receptor was derived from a man between 60 and 75 years old with HIV. The gene calls are TRBV11-2 and TRBJ2-2, with D unclear. The specimen comprised unsorted PBMCs, sampled 1.3 years after starting antiretroviral therapy. The CDR3 nucleotides are TGTGCCAGCAGCTTTCTAGAGGGGGAGCTGTTTTTT. Its protein is CASSFLEGELFF.